A selection of T cell receptor beta chains follows, all from one sample in a study of blood T cells in healthy people across ages. Using its own MiXCR run on the 5' RACE reads, TCRdb lists one record per CDR3 protein. The top ten hold approximately 15% of the sample, which has hundreds of thousands of distinct CDR3 sequences, approximately 31% seen once. Sample: blood. Every receptor here comes from an elderly woman in good health. CDR3s include the opening cysteine and the closing phenylalanine or tryptophan. D genes are given only for firm matches. Where a row states a size, it is once, few, many or the class of an expanded clone; other rows omit it.

v_gene: TRBV12-3/TRBV12-4; j_gene: TRBJ2-3; abundance: -; d_gene: -; CDR3aa: CASSLALGRAGTDTQYF; CDR3nt: TGTGCCAGCAGTTTGGCGCTAGGGCGAGCGGGTACAGATACGCAGTATTTT
v_gene: TRBV5-1; j_gene: TRBJ1-6; abundance: -; d_gene: TRBD1; CDR3aa: CASSVGQGGSPLHF; CDR3nt: TGCGCCAGCAGCGTCGGACAGGGCGGTTCACCCCTCCACTTT
v_gene: TRBV5-4; j_gene: TRBJ1-4; abundance: many; d_gene: -; CDR3aa: CASSLFRNEKLFF; CDR3nt: TGCGCCAGCAGCTTGTTCAGGAATGAAAAACTGTTTTTT
v_gene: TRBV7-2; j_gene: TRBJ1-3; abundance: -; d_gene: -; CDR3aa: CASSSEGHSGNTIYF; CDR3nt: TGTGCCAGCAGCTCAGAGGGCCACTCTGGAAACACCATATATTTT
v_gene: TRBV5-1; j_gene: TRBJ2-7; abundance: many; d_gene: TRBD1; CDR3aa: CASSVTGTGGVYEQYF; CDR3nt: TGCGCCAGCAGCGTCACCGGGACAGGGGGCGTTTACGAGCAGTACTTC
v_gene: TRBV3-1; j_gene: TRBJ1-2; abundance: few; d_gene: -; CDR3aa: CASSPGPNSGYTF; CDR3nt: TGTGCCAGCAGCCCTGGACCGAATTCCGGCTACACCTTC
v_gene: TRBV12-3/TRBV12-4; j_gene: TRBJ1-2; abundance: few; d_gene: TRBD1; CDR3aa: CASSSQGRDYGYTF; CDR3nt: TGTGCCAGCAGTTCACAGGGGAGGGACTATGGCTACACCTTC
v_gene: TRBV15; j_gene: TRBJ2-5; abundance: many; d_gene: TRBD2; CDR3aa: CATSRDFVRAGGRIQETQYF; CDR3nt: TGTGCCACCAGCAGAGATTTCGTAAGAGCGGGGGGGCGGATCCAAGAGACCCAGTACTTC
v_gene: TRBV29-1; j_gene: TRBJ1-1; abundance: -; d_gene: -; CDR3aa: CSVDTERNTEAFF; CDR3nt: TGCAGCGTTGACACAGAAAGGAACACTGAAGCTTTCTTT
v_gene: TRBV7-2; j_gene: TRBJ2-7; abundance: many; d_gene: TRBD2; CDR3aa: CASSLGLAGRKPYEQYF; CDR3nt: TGTGCCAGCAGCCTTGGTTTAGCGGGGAGAAAACCCTACGAGCAGTACTTC
v_gene: TRBV28; j_gene: TRBJ1-5; abundance: few; d_gene: -; CDR3aa: CASSPPGHQPQHF; CDR3nt: TGTGCCAGCAGTCCCCCGGGCCATCAGCCCCAGCATTTT
v_gene: TRBV7-2; j_gene: TRBJ2-7; abundance: many; d_gene: -; CDR3aa: CASSARDAHVLEQYF; CDR3nt: TGTGCCAGCAGCGCCCGGGACGCCCATGTTTTGGAGCAGTACTTC
v_gene: TRBV19; j_gene: TRBJ1-5; abundance: -; d_gene: -; CDR3aa: CASRQAGIYQPQHF; CDR3nt: TGTGCCAGTCGCCAAGCAGGGATTTATCAGCCCCAGCATTTT
v_gene: TRBV3-1; j_gene: TRBJ2-7; abundance: few; d_gene: -; CDR3aa: CASSQTLNSYEQYF; CDR3nt: TGTGCCAGCAGCCAGACGTTGAACTCCTACGAGCAGTACTTC
v_gene: TRBV7-9; j_gene: TRBJ1-1; abundance: many; d_gene: -; CDR3aa: CASSSSMNTEAFF; CDR3nt: TGTGCCAGCAGCTCCAGCATGAACACTGAAGCTTTCTTT
v_gene: TRBV6-1; j_gene: TRBJ2-5; abundance: many; d_gene: TRBD2; CDR3aa: CASGASGGLETQYF; CDR3nt: TGTGCCAGCGGGGCTAGCGGGGGGTTAGAGACCCAGTACTTC
v_gene: TRBV21-1; j_gene: TRBJ2-7; abundance: -; d_gene: -; CDR3aa: CASSRGGVFYEQYF; CDR3nt: TGTGCCAGCAGCCGGGGTGGGGTCTTCTACGAGCAGTACTTC
v_gene: TRBV4-2; j_gene: TRBJ2-2; abundance: many; d_gene: TRBD2; CDR3aa: CASSREGTGELFF; CDR3nt: TGTGCCAGCAGCCGGGAGGGGACCGGGGAGCTGTTTTTT
v_gene: TRBV27; j_gene: TRBJ1-6; abundance: few; d_gene: TRBD1; CDR3aa: CASSTNRQGYNSPLHF; CDR3nt: TGTGCCAGCAGTACTAACCGACAGGGATATAATTCACCCCTCCACTTT
v_gene: TRBV5-1; j_gene: TRBJ1-1; abundance: many; d_gene: -; CDR3aa: CASSGSMNTEAFF; CDR3nt: TGCGCCAGCAGCGGGAGTATGAACACTGAAGCTTTCTTT
v_gene: TRBV5-1; j_gene: TRBJ2-5; abundance: many; d_gene: -; CDR3aa: CASSLAQGGRETQYF; CDR3nt: TGCGCCAGCAGCTTGGCTCAGGGGGGCCGGGAGACCCAGTACTTC
v_gene: TRBV7-2; j_gene: TRBJ2-7; abundance: many; d_gene: -; CDR3aa: CASSFQGASHEQYF; CDR3nt: TGTGCCAGCAGCTTTCAGGGTGCATCTCACGAGCAGTACTTC
v_gene: TRBV20-1; j_gene: TRBJ2-1; abundance: many; d_gene: TRBD1; CDR3aa: CSARDSPYNEQFF; CDR3nt: TGCAGTGCCAGGGACAGTCCGTACAATGAGCAGTTCTTC
v_gene: TRBV7-2; j_gene: TRBJ1-2; abundance: many; d_gene: -; CDR3aa: CASSLQLINYGYTF; CDR3nt: TGTGCCAGCAGCTTACAGTTGATTAACTATGGCTACACCTTC
v_gene: TRBV7-2; j_gene: TRBJ1-6; abundance: many; d_gene: TRBD1; CDR3aa: CASSLGQGFNSPLHF; CDR3nt: TGTGCCAGCAGCTTAGGACAGGGGTTTAATTCACCCCTCCACTTT
v_gene: TRBV5-1; j_gene: TRBJ2-3; abundance: -; d_gene: -; CDR3aa: CASSSGTREDTQYF; CDR3nt: TGCGCCAGCAGCTCCGGGACGCGAGAAGATACGCAGTATTTT
v_gene: TRBV12-3/TRBV12-4; j_gene: TRBJ1-2; abundance: many; d_gene: -; CDR3aa: CASTPEQGNNYGYTF; CDR3nt: TGTGCCAGCACCCCAGAACAGGGTAATAACTATGGCTACACCTTC
v_gene: TRBV5-1; j_gene: TRBJ2-2; abundance: -; d_gene: -; CDR3aa: CASSWSQNANTGELFF; CDR3nt: TGCGCCAGCAGCTGGAGCCAGAACGCGAACACCGGGGAGCTGTTTTTT
v_gene: TRBV11-3; j_gene: TRBJ2-1; abundance: -; d_gene: TRBD2; CDR3aa: CASSLDLAGGPSEQFF; CDR3nt: TGTGCCAGCAGCTTAGATCTGGCGGGGGGGCCATCCGAGCAGTTCTTC
v_gene: TRBV6-5; j_gene: TRBJ2-2; abundance: -; d_gene: -; CDR3aa: CASRWASVNTGELFF; CDR3nt: TGTGCCAGCAGGTGGGCCAGCGTGAACACCGGGGAGCTGTTTTTT
v_gene: TRBV20-1; j_gene: TRBJ1-4; abundance: many; d_gene: -; CDR3aa: CSARDRFNEKLFF; CDR3nt: TGCAGTGCTAGAGACAGGTTTAATGAAAAACTGTTTTTT
v_gene: TRBV29-1; j_gene: TRBJ1-2; abundance: many; d_gene: -; CDR3aa: CSATQANYGYTF; CDR3nt: TGCAGCGCGACCCAAGCTAACTATGGCTACACCTTC
v_gene: TRBV7-9; j_gene: TRBJ1-1; abundance: -; d_gene: -; CDR3aa: CASSSGTAGLETFF; CDR3nt: TGTGCCAGCAGCTCCGGGACTGCCGGCCTTGAGACTTTCTTT
v_gene: TRBV20-1; j_gene: TRBJ2-1; abundance: few; d_gene: -; CDR3aa: CSARLSGHDYNEQFF; CDR3nt: TGCAGTGCTAGGTTAAGCGGGCACGACTACAATGAGCAGTTCTTC
v_gene: TRBV3-1; j_gene: TRBJ1-4; abundance: many; d_gene: -; CDR3aa: CASSLQGIEEKLFF; CDR3nt: TGTGCCAGCAGTCTACAGGGAATTGAGGAAAAACTGTTTTTT
v_gene: TRBV5-1; j_gene: TRBJ1-6; abundance: few; d_gene: -; CDR3aa: CASSLAFDPGSNSPLHF; CDR3nt: TGCGCCAGCAGCTTGGCCTTCGACCCGGGATCGAATTCACCCCTCCACTTT
v_gene: TRBV18; j_gene: TRBJ2-7; abundance: many; d_gene: -; CDR3aa: CASSPQKSSYEQYF; CDR3nt: TGTGCCAGCTCACCACAAAAGAGCTCATACGAGCAGTACTTC
v_gene: TRBV5-1; j_gene: TRBJ2-2; abundance: -; d_gene: TRBD2; CDR3aa: CASSLEASGGTGELFF; CDR3nt: TGCGCCAGCAGCTTGGAGGCTAGCGGGGGAACCGGGGAGCTGTTTTTT
v_gene: TRBV3-1; j_gene: TRBJ2-2; abundance: -; d_gene: -; CDR3aa: CASGSLGELFF; CDR3nt: TGTGCCAGCGGGAGTCTCGGGGAACTGTTTTTT
v_gene: TRBV4-3; j_gene: TRBJ1-2; abundance: many; d_gene: TRBD1; CDR3aa: CASSLTLGGGKGGYTF; CDR3nt: TGCGCCAGCAGCCTCACCCTGGGAGGGGGCAAGGGTGGCTACACCTTC
v_gene: TRBV25-1; j_gene: TRBJ1-1; abundance: many; d_gene: -; CDR3aa: CASSETGWNTEAFF; CDR3nt: TGTGCCAGCAGTGAAACGGGGTGGAACACTGAAGCTTTCTTT
v_gene: TRBV20-1; j_gene: TRBJ1-1; abundance: -; d_gene: -; CDR3aa: CSARASTVNTEAFF; CDR3nt: TGCAGTGCTAGAGCCTCGACAGTGAACACTGAAGCTTTCTTT
v_gene: TRBV30; j_gene: TRBJ1-4; abundance: once; d_gene: TRBD1; CDR3aa: CAWSAATGNREKLFF; CDR3nt: TGTGCCTGGAGTGCGGCGACAGGGAATAGAGAAAAACTGTTTTTT
v_gene: TRBV29-1; j_gene: TRBJ1-1; abundance: -; d_gene: -; CDR3aa: CSVEISGGLNTEAFF; CDR3nt: TGCAGCGTTGAAATCTCGGGAGGGTTAAACACTGAAGCTTTCTTT
v_gene: TRBV12-3/TRBV12-4; j_gene: TRBJ2-4; abundance: -; d_gene: TRBD1; CDR3aa: CASSLGEQGGSYKQYF; CDR3nt: TGTGCCAGCAGTTTAGGTGAACAGGGGGGTAGCTACAAGCAGTACTTC
v_gene: TRBV6-1; j_gene: TRBJ1-5; abundance: -; d_gene: -; CDR3aa: CASRYKVVHF; CDR3nt: TGTGCCAGCAGGTACAAGGTAGTGCATTTT
v_gene: TRBV15; j_gene: TRBJ1-2; abundance: few; d_gene: -; CDR3aa: CATSRVGSATF; CDR3nt: TGTGCCACCAGCAGGGTAGGGTCCGCCACCTTC
v_gene: TRBV9; j_gene: TRBJ2-7; abundance: -; d_gene: -; CDR3aa: CAGSVGSYYKQYF; CDR3nt: TGTGCCGGCAGCGTAGGCAGTTACTACAAGCAGTACTTC
v_gene: TRBV6-1; j_gene: TRBJ2-2; abundance: few; d_gene: -; CDR3aa: CATIQEGHRANTGELFF; CDR3nt: TGTGCCACCATCCAGGAGGGACACCGAGCGAACACCGGGGAGCTGTTTTTT
v_gene: TRBV5-6; j_gene: TRBJ1-3; abundance: few; d_gene: -; CDR3aa: CASSLGLGRNSGNTIYF; CDR3nt: TGTGCCAGCAGCTTGGGGCTTGGGCGGAACTCTGGAAACACCATATATTTT
v_gene: TRBV3-1; j_gene: TRBJ2-1; abundance: many; d_gene: TRBD2; CDR3aa: CASSQLGPTSTTYNEQFF; CDR3nt: TGTGCCAGCAGCCAACTCGGTCCGACTAGCACCACCTACAATGAGCAGTTCTTC
v_gene: TRBV5-1; j_gene: TRBJ1-4; abundance: few; d_gene: TRBD1; CDR3aa: CASSPHRDPGQGASGEKLFF; CDR3nt: TGCGCCAGCAGCCCCCACCGGGACCCGGGACAGGGGGCGTCTGGTGAAAAACTGTTTTTT
v_gene: TRBV30; j_gene: TRBJ2-7; abundance: once; d_gene: -; CDR3aa: CAWSVVWKRAQTRSSYEQYF; CDR3nt: TGTGCCTGGAGTGTAGTCTGGAAAAGGGCCCAAACTCGCAGCTCCTACGAGCAGTACTTC
v_gene: TRBV2; j_gene: TRBJ1-6; abundance: few; d_gene: -; CDR3aa: CASSALSPLHF; CDR3nt: TGTGCCAGCAGTGCGCTTTCACCCCTCCACTTT
v_gene: TRBV6-5; j_gene: TRBJ2-3; abundance: many; d_gene: -; CDR3aa: CASSRRGSTDTQYF; CDR3nt: TGTGCCAGCAGTCGGAGGGGGAGCACAGATACGCAGTATTTT